The source of this T cell receptor (beta chain) is a study of cytomegalovirus exposure and HLA in healthy donors. Study conclusions and caveats: An observed cluster of highly shared sequence variants was recorded as a likely sequencing artifact.

Vbeta (60) and Jbeta (13) primers were used in the PCR. The assay was immunoSEQ multiplex PCR, and TCRdb's table has in-frame clones only and misses some. The sample contains around 130,000 clones, around 80% of which appear only once. A note on this clone: Its antigen is not identified. Its ends do not fully match the called genes, so a read error is possible.

The material sequenced was PBMCs. The clonotype originates from a man between 18 and 29 years old in good health and CMV-seronegative.

The CDR3 is CSSSFSFGRDTEAFF. CDR3 in DNA: TGTTCCAGCAGCTTCAGCTTTGGGAGGGACACTGAAGCTTTCTTT. The rearrangement links TRBV7-9 to TRBJ1-1; D is uncertain. CDR3 length: 15 amino acids. In germline, CDR1 is SEHNR, CDR2 FQNEAQ (reference sequence).